This TCR beta chain was observed in a study of response to subunit inactivated influenza vaccine. Overall study findings and caveats: Each seasonal influenza vaccination, the authors suggested, recruits few new T cells.

About this clonotype itself: Antigen unknown.

The CDR3 is 12 amino acids. Looked up from germline, CDR1 is DFQATT and CDR2 is SNEGSKA (reference sequence). V was cut by 0 bases and J by 3 bases, with 6 bases left in between. Each CDR3 protein is one row after TCRdb ran MiXCR on the RT-PCR reads. The sample records approximately 480,000 distinct CDR3 sequences, 9.5% to 13% being singletons. This clonotype was obtained from a man aged 45 to 65 who received an inactivated influenza vaccine. Sequenced material: PBMCs from blood, taken roughly 47 days after vaccination. V gene TRBV20-1 combines with J gene TRBJ2-7, with D uncertain. The CDR3 loop is CSARDVGYEQYF. The CDR3 DNA sequence: TGCAGTGCTAGAGACGTCGGCTACGAGCAGTACTTC.